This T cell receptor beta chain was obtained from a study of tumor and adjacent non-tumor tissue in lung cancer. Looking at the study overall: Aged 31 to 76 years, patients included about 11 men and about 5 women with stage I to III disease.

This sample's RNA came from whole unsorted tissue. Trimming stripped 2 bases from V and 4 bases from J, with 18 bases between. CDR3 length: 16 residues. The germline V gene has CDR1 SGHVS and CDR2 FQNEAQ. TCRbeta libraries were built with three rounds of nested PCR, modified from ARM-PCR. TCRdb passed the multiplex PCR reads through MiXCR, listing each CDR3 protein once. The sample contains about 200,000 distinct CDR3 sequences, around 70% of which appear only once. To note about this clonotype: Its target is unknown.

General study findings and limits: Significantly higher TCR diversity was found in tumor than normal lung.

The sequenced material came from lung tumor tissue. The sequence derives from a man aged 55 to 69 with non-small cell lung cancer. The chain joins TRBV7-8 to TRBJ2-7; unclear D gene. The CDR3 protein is CASSLIARGLGYEQYF. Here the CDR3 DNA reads TGTGCCAGCAGCTTAATTGCTAGAGGCCTAGGATACGAGCAGTACTTC.